This entry lists 10 T cell receptor beta chains sequenced from one sample in a study of molecular identifiers for immune sequencing clone quantification. TCRdb re-called the PCR reads through MiXCR, storing one row per CDR3 protein. The sample lists about 510,000 distinct CDR3 sequences, roughly 24% occurring once. The sample taken for sequencing was naive CD8+ T cells from blood, with Jurkat cell RNA spiked in. Subset described: FACS-sorted CD8+CD4-CCR7+CD45RA+ naive T cells. The receptors stem from a human donor in good health. Some libraries in this study had Jurkat cell RNA spiked in.

This clonotype was counted ten times or more. The chain has TRBV2 and TRBJ1-2; D remains ambiguous. Trimming took off 0 bases at V and 0 bases at J, with 14 bases between the two ends. CDR1 and CDR2 (germline): SNHLY, FYNNEI. The CDR3 contains 17 residues. CDR3 region: CASSEAMIQIANYGYTF. DNA for the CDR3: TGTGCCAGCAGTGAAGCGATGATACAGATTGCTAACTATGGCTACACCTTC.

This clonotype came up a few times. J is TRBJ1-3 and V is TRBV6-1; no firm D call. The V gene's germline CDR1 is MNHNS and CDR2 SASEGT. The CDR3 sequence is 15 residues long. Trimming took 1 base from V and 0 from J, leaving 7 bases between them. CDR3 loop: CASSEVRRSGNTIYF. The CDR3 DNA follows: TGTGCCAGCAGTGAAGTACGGCGCTCTGGAAACACCATATATTTT.

About this clonotype itself: Since a much larger clone is just one base distant, this may be a read error. The conserved final phenylalanine or tryptophan is absent from the CDR3, which likely points to a read error. This sequence joins TRBV7-6 and TRBJ1-1, with D perhaps TRBD1 (6 bases). The CDR3 has 14 residues. Looked up from germline, CDR1 is SGHVS and CDR2 is FNYEAQ. The V end lost 0 bases, the J end lost 6 bases, and 11 bases lay between the germline ends. The chain's CDR3 is CASSLAAGVAEAFS. The DNA for the CDR3 is TGTGCCAGCAGCTTAGCTGCAGGGGTGGCTGAAGCTTTCTCT.

Points on this clonotype: A read error may explain this, as a much larger clone is one base away. Because it lacks the conserved phenylalanine or tryptophan at the end, this CDR3 is likely a read error. The chain has TRBV2 and TRBJ2-5; possibly TRBD1 for D (5 bases). The CDR3 length is 14 residues. CDR1 and CDR2 (germline): SNHLY, FYNNEI. V lost 3 bases, J lost 1 base, and 9 bases lay in between. The CDR3 protein is CASSDQGSQETQYL. The CDR3 DNA sequence: TGTGCCAGCAGTGATCAGGGCTCCCAAGAGACCCAGTACCTC.

This clonotype came up many times. The chain has TRBV5-1 and TRBJ1-1; D ambiguous. In germline, CDR1 is SGHRS, CDR2 YFSETQ. The V end lost 5 bases, the J end lost 0 bases, and 8 bases lay between the germline ends. The CDR3 runs to 13 residues. CDR3 sequence (DNA): TGCGCCAGCAGGGACGGCATGAACACTGAAGCTTTCTTT. Its protein is CASRDGMNTEAFF.

There are a few counts of this clonotype. This sequence may be a read error, since a much larger clone differs from it by one base. This chain joins TRBV2 and TRBJ1-1; 7 bases align to TRBD1. Germline V gene sequence: CDR1 SNHLY, CDR2 FYNNEI. This CDR3 has 12 residues. Germline trimming cut 9 bases from V and 4 bases from J; bases unmatched to any gene: 5. The DNA for the CDR3 is TGTGCCAGGGGACAGCAGATCACTGAAGCTTTCTTT. It encodes CARGQQITEAFF.

The chain carries TRBV11-2 and TRBJ2-3; tentative D call: TRBD2 (6 bases). V lost 3 bases and J 0 bases, leaving 10 bases between the germline ends. This CDR3 is 15 amino acids long. Germline CDR1 SGHAT, CDR2 FQNNGV. The CDR3 region has the DNA TGTGCCAGCAGCTTCGGGGGTTTTAGCACAGATACGCAGTATTTT. This encodes CASSFGGFSTDTQYF.

This clonotype showed up many times. The chain has TRBV27 and TRBJ1-6; D gene unclear. The CDR3 is 16 amino acids. V shed 5 bases and J shed 0 bases, with 11 bases lying between them. Germline V gene lookup returns CDR1 MNHEY and CDR2 SMNVEV (reference sequence). CDR3 sequence: CASSISQSSYNSPLHF. The CDR3 DNA sequence: TGTGCCAGCAGTATTTCACAAAGCTCCTATAATTCACCCCTCCACTTT.

This sequence joins TRBV19 and TRBJ2-2; no clear D gene. Trimming removed 7 bases at V and 6 bases at J, with 15 bases between. Germline CDR1 and CDR2: LNHDA and SQIVND (reference sequence). The CDR3 runs 14 residues. The CDR3 protein is CASIYPTSSGELFF. The CDR3 DNA follows: TGTGCCAGTATATATCCCACGAGTTCCGGGGAGCTGTTTTTT. Based on the CDR3 plus reference TRBV19 and TRBJ2-2, the full variable domain is DGGITQSPKYLFRKEGQNVTLSCEQNLNHDAMYWYRQDPGQGLRLIYYSQIVNDFQKGDIAEGYSVSREKKESFPLTVTSAQKNPTAFYLCASIYPTSSGELFFGEGSRLTVL.

This clonotype was seen many times. V gene TRBV7-9 combines with J gene TRBJ2-7; TRBD1 matches 7 bases. The CDR3 sequence is 14 residues long. Unmatched junction bases numbered 5, after V lost 4 bases and J lost 2 bases. Per the germline V gene, CDR1 is SEHNR and CDR2 is FQNEAQ (reference sequence). CDR3 nucleotides: TGTGCCAGCAGCTCGGGACAGACCGCCTACGAGCAGTACTTC. Translating gives CASSSGQTAYEQYF.